The 21 T cell receptor beta chains given below trace back to one sample, sequenced in a study of CD4 T cells in relation to SARS-CoV-2 and coronaviruses. Libraries were prepared by immunoSEQ multiplex PCR; TCRdb keeps only in-frame clonotypes and omits some of them. Of tens of thousands of clones in the sample, around nine tenths were seen once. The sample was memory CD4+ T cells from PBMCs. These receptors all come from an adult with COVID-19.

CDR3 sequence (DNA): TGCGCCAGCAGCTTTGGGACAGGCCAGGCAACACTCGAGCAGTACTTC. Protein: CASSFGTGQATLEQYF. The rearrangement joins TRBV5-1 to TRBJ2-7, with 8 nucleotides matching TRBD1. V was pared by 2 bases and J by 6 bases, with 13 bases of the junction left unmatched. From germline, CDR1 is SGHRS and CDR2 YFSETQ. CDR3 length equals 16 residues.

The rearrangement links TRBV18 to TRBJ2-5, with 9 bases matching TRBD2. J gave up 3 bases and V 3 bases, and 14 bases lay outside the gene matches. The germline V gene has CDR1 KGHSH and CDR2 LQKENI. This CDR3 spans 18 amino acids. Here the CDR3 reads CASSPLPRSGGKKETQYF. In nucleotides, the CDR3 is TGTGCCAGCTCACCTCTACCCCGTAGCGGGGGAAAAAAAGAGACCCAGTACTTC.

This chain joins TRBV6-5 and TRBJ2-5; possible D gene TRBD2, 5 bases. The CDR3 runs to 12 residues. CDR1 is MNHEY, CDR2 SVGAGI, per germline. The ends were cut back, 6 bases at V and 4 bases at J, with 9 bases in the middle. The CDR3 here is CASSPAGETQYF. The DNA of the CDR3 is TGTGCCAGCAGCCCCGCGGGAGAGACCCAGTACTTC.

This chain uses TRBV11-3 with TRBJ1-3; no clear D. Germline-derived CDR1 and CDR2 are SGHNT and YENEEA. This CDR3 has 13 residues. V dropped 5 bases and J dropped 0 bases, with 5 bases sitting between them. In nucleotides, the CDR3 is TGTGCCAGCAGCCCTAGCTCTGGAAACACCATATATTTT. Its translation is CASSPSSGNTIYF.

The J gene is TRBJ2-3, the V gene TRBV7-3; 14 bases agree with TRBD2. The junction had 5 bases not matched to a gene; V was cut back by 4 bases and J by 5 bases. The CDR3 spans 16 residues. Per the germline V gene, CDR1 is SGHTA and CDR2 is FQGTGA. CDR3 DNA: TGTGCCAGCAGCTCAGGGGGGACTAGCGGGAGAGATACGCAGTATTTT. Amino acids: CASSSGGTSGRDTQYF.

The genes are TRBV9 and TRBJ1-2; TRBD1 matches 7 bases. The CDR3 has 14 residues. CDR1 is SGDLS, CDR2 YYNGEE, per germline. Unmatched junction bases numbered 6, after V lost 0 bases and J lost 7 bases. The CDR3: CASSVEDRASGYTF. The CDR3 nucleotides are TGTGCCAGCAGCGTAGAAGACAGGGCCAGTGGCTACACCTTC. Looking up the rest from reference TRBV9 and TRBJ1-2 gives the full variable domain: DSGVTQTPKHLITATGQRVTLRCSPRSGDLSVYWYQQSLDQGLQFLIQYYNGEERAKGNILERFSAQQFPDLHSELNLSSLELGDSALYFCASSVEDRASGYTFGSGTRLTVV.

The chain is built from TRBV5-6 and TRBJ2-2, with D hard to call. The CDR3 has 15 residues. Trimming cost V 4 bases and J 6 bases, with 16 bases left between them. Germline CDR1 SGHDT, CDR2 YYEEEE. The CDR3 region has the DNA TGTGCCAGCAGCCGCAGAGGTGGAAGGGCCGGGGAGCTGTTTTTT. Translating it yields CASSRRGGRAGELFF.

V is TRBV5-1 and J is TRBJ2-2, with 8 bases aligning to TRBD1. Unmatched junction bases numbered 4, after V lost 0 bases and J lost 6 bases. This CDR3 is 15 amino acids long. CDR1 and CDR2 (germline): SGHRS, YFSETQ. DNA of the CDR3: TGCGCCAGCAGCTTGGGGCAGGGGGCTTCCGGGGAGCTGTTTTTT. Protein: CASSLGQGASGELFF.

Here the CDR3 reads CAVNAGGRFGYTF. The CDR3 DNA reads TGTGCCGTAAACGCAGGGGGACGATTTGGCTACACCTTC. The V gene is TRBV19, the J gene TRBJ1-2; 7 nucleotides agree with TRBD1. CDR1 is LNHDA and CDR2 is SQIVND in the germline V gene (reference sequence). This CDR3 spans 13 amino acids. J gave up 7 bases and V 11 bases, and 13 bases lay outside the gene matches. The whole variable domain, filled in from reference TRBV19 and TRBJ1-2, reads DGGITQSPKYLFRKEGQNVTLSCEQNLNHDAMYWYRQDPGQGLRLIYYSQIVNDFQKGDIAEGYSVSREKKESFPLTVTSAQKNPTAFYLCAVNAGGRFGYTFGSGTRLTVV.

The V call is TRBV10-3, the J call TRBJ2-7; D tentatively fits TRBD1 or TRBD2 (5 bases each). Germline V gene sequence: CDR1 ENHRY, CDR2 SYGVKD. V shed 9 bases and J shed 1 base, with 10 bases lying between them. There are 12 residues in the CDR3. The CDR3 here is CAIRDVSYEQYF. CDR3 nucleotide sequence: TGTGCCATAAGGGACGTTTCCTACGAGCAGTACTTC.

This chain joins TRBV7-2 and TRBJ2-4; 7 nucleotides line up with TRBD2. This CDR3 region has 16 residues. Germline CDR1 SGHTA, CDR2 FQGNSA. J was trimmed by 1 base and V by 5 bases; bases with no gene match: 8. CDR3: CASSDLRGTAKNIQYF. In nucleotides, the CDR3 is TGTGCCAGCAGCGACCTGCGGGGGACGGCCAAAAACATTCAGTACTTC. Full variable domain (missing parts from reference TRBV7-2 and TRBJ2-4): GAGVSQSPSNKVTEKGKDVELRCDPISGHTALYWYRQSLGQGLEFLIYFQGNSAPDKSGLPSDRFSAERTGGSVSTLTIQRTQQEDSAVYLCASSDLRGTAKNIQYFGAGTRLSVL.

The chain uses TRBV19 and TRBJ1-2, with a weak D call TRBD1 (5 bases). From germline, CDR1 is LNHDA and CDR2 SQIVND (reference sequence). CDR3 length: 13 amino acids. Between the trimmed V and J ends, which lost 1 base and 5 bases, there was a span of 8 bases. In nucleotides, the CDR3 is TGTGCCAGTAGTATAGGGGGCCCATATGGCTACACCTTC. Protein: CASSIGGPYGYTF.

The gene calls are TRBV30 and TRBJ2-5; a possible D gene is TRBD2 (7 bases). Per germline, CDR1 GTSNPN and CDR2 SVGIG (reference sequence). This CDR3 comprises 14 residues. V was pared by 0 bases and J by 4 bases, with 12 bases between. CDR3 amino acids: CAWSVTGGRETQYF. As DNA, the CDR3 is TGTGCCTGGAGTGTTACCGGGGGGCGAGAGACCCAGTACTTC.

The chain is built from TRBV5-1 and TRBJ2-5, with 11 bases that match TRBD1. CDR1 and CDR2 from the germline V gene are SGHRS and YFSETQ. The CDR3 spans 16 residues. V shed 4 bases, J shed 5 bases, and the junction held 10 bases outside the gene matches. CDR3 sequence reads: CASSRGQGAQGETQYF. In DNA, the CDR3 is TGCGCCAGCAGCAGAGGACAGGGGGCGCAGGGGGAGACCCAGTACTTC.

The chain carries TRBV5-6 and TRBJ1-1, with D possibly being TRBD1 (5 bases). V was clipped by 3 bases and J by 0 bases, with 15 bases between them. The CDR3 spans 16 residues. Germline V gene data show CDR1 as SGHDT and CDR2 as YYEEEE. The CDR3 here is CASSSLRGVMNTEAFF. The CDR3 nucleotides are TGTGCCAGCAGCTCGCTTCGGGGGGTTATGAACACTGAAGCTTTCTTT.

The chain is built from TRBV18 and TRBJ2-1; 8 bases are shared with TRBD2. V gave up 2 bases and J gave up 2 bases; unmatched junction bases: 11. Per germline, CDR1 KGHSH and CDR2 LQKENI. The CDR3 sequence is 18 residues long. The CDR3 sequence: CASSPNGSGRGAYNEQFF. The CDR3 DNA reads TGTGCCAGCTCACCAAACGGGTCTGGGCGGGGGGCCTACAATGAGCAGTTCTTC.

The gene calls are TRBV15 and TRBJ1-6; D is perhaps TRBD1 (6 bases). The CDR3 covers 19 residues. V gave up 3 bases and J gave up 10 bases, with 28 bases separating them. Germline CDR1 reads LNHNV; CDR2 reads YYDKDF (reference sequence). The CDR3 here is CATSRGWGTQGRVGSPLHF. In DNA form, the CDR3 reads TGTGCCACCAGCAGGGGCTGGGGGACACAAGGGCGAGTTGGCTCACCCCTCCACTTT.

The chain joins TRBV5-4 to TRBJ1-6; D is unclear. The germline gives CDR1 SGHNT, CDR2 YYREEE (reference sequence). Trimming left V 4 bases short and J 8 bases short, with 19 bases between. CDR3 length equals 16 residues. As DNA, the CDR3 is TGTGCCAGCAGCCAAGAGACCGAGCGTTTTGATTCACCCCTCCACTTT. Its protein product is CASSQETERFDSPLHF. Based on the CDR3 plus reference TRBV5-4 and TRBJ1-6, the full variable domain is ETGVTQSPTHLIKTRGQQVTLRCSSQSGHNTVSWYQQALGQGPQFIFQYYREEENGRGNFPPRFSGLQFPNYSSELNVNALELDDSALYLCASSQETERFDSPLHFGNGTRLTVT.

The chain has TRBV6-5 and TRBJ2-7; TRBD1 aligns across 12 bases. Trimming at V came to 6 bases and at J to 5 bases, leaving 5 bases not matched to a gene. Germline V lookup: CDR1 MNHEY, CDR2 SVGAGI. This CDR3 has 14 amino acids. CDR3 sequence reads: CASSPGQGANEQYF. In DNA form, the CDR3 reads TGTGCCAGCAGCCCGGGACAGGGGGCCAACGAGCAGTACTTC.

The chain carries TRBV11-2 and TRBJ2-4; tentative D call: TRBD2 (5 bases). In germline, CDR1 is SGHAT, CDR2 FQNNGV. The CDR3 runs to 15 residues. Trimming removed 2 bases from V and 7 bases from J, with 15 bases in between. The CDR3, as DNA: TGTGCCAGCAGCTTACGCCTCGGGGTTTGGAACATTCAGTACTTC. Translating gives CASSLRLGVWNIQYF.

The chain carries TRBV4-2 and TRBJ2-7; 9 bases fit TRBD2. Per the germline V gene, CDR1 is LGHNA and CDR2 is YNFKEQ. V lost 0 bases, J lost 1 base, and 13 bases stayed unmatched. There are 19 residues in the CDR3. The CDR3 region is CASSQEILAGPLGSYEQYF. The CDR3 nucleotides read TGTGCCAGCAGCCAAGAGATCCTAGCGGGGCCCCTGGGGTCCTACGAGCAGTACTTC.